This T cell receptor beta chain was sequenced during a study of CD8 T cells in ankylosing spondylitis. Overall study findings and caveats: CD8+ cells made up the disease-linked clones, which were relatively rare in peripheral blood. Reactive arthritis synovial fluid and blood were previously reported to contain some motif variants. Apparently characteristic of ankylosing spondylitis blood was a TCR beta motif (about 8 highly homologous variants).

5'-RACE, quantitative and with molecular barcodes, yielded the TCR beta libraries. In TCRdb, the 5' RACE reads were re-called with MiXCR into one record per CDR3 protein. The sample has roughly 90,000 distinct CDR3 sequences; more than 8.5% are singletons. This CDR3 spans 13 amino acids. V dropped 7 bases and J dropped 3 bases, with 9 bases sitting between them. Looked up from germline, CDR1 is MNHNS and CDR2 is SASEGT. This clonotype was picked up many times. Antigen specificity is unknown. The rearrangement links TRBV6-1 to TRBJ2-2; perhaps TRBD2 as D (6 bases). The sample comprised blood, either unsorted or a sorted T cell fraction (not recorded which). The receptor was derived from a male donor with ankylosing spondylitis. CDR3: CASTSGDTGELFF. CDR3 sequence (DNA): TGTGCCAGCACGTCGGGGGACACCGGGGAGCTGTTTTTT.